This TCR beta chain came from a study of shared clonotypes between healthy human individuals. On the study more broadly: A few men and a couple of women, aged 18 to 49, were donors. Three plates each covered CD4 naive and memory; CD8 naive two, CD8 memory one. Overall study results and limits: Investigators collected only blood, and repertoires in tissues likely differ. Generation probability values for non-shared clonotypes were lower than those for clonotypes shared by all four donors.

As concerns this clone: Its cognate antigen is unknown.

CDR1 is MNHEY, CDR2 SVGAGI, per germline. This CDR3 is built from 14 residues. The V segment lost 2 bases and the J segment 11 bases; nucleotides outside the gene matches: 9. Clones were read by immunoSEQ multiplex PCR, and TCRdb kept only the in-frame ones, dropping some. The table records approximately 530,000 clones, approximately 95% of them present only once. Input material: naive CD4+ T cells sorted from blood. Documented subset: CD45RA+ positively selected. This clonotype originated in a woman in her thirties in good health. The chain is built from TRBV6-5 and TRBJ2-7, with TRBD1 identical over 10 bases. Here the CDR3 DNA reads TGTGCCAGCAGTTACGACAGGGGGCTTCTTGGGGAGTACTTC. Protein sequence: CASSYDRGLLGEYF.